This paragraph covers one T cell receptor (beta chain) sequence. This entry belongs to a study of blood T cell repertoires in COVID-19. In the study overall: Sites across the United States, Italy and Spain contributed samples from acute and convalescent COVID-19.

Using immunoSEQ multiplex PCR, the repertoire was profiled, and TCRdb retains in-frame clones only, with some absent. The sample shows 150,000 or so clones, more than 80% of them seen only once. J was trimmed by 4 bases and V by 0 bases; bases with no gene match: 6. The CDR3 consists of 16 residues. Germline CDR1 SGHRS, CDR2 YFSETQ. This clonotype was sampled from a man aged 50 or older with acute or convalescent COVID-19. The chain links TRBV5-1 to TRBJ2-3, with TRBD2 identical over 9 bases. Sequencing was carried out using peripheral blood. The CDR3 region is CASSLALAGYSDTQYF. The CDR3 coding sequence is TGCGCCAGCAGCTTGGCCCTAGCGGGATATTCAGATACGCAGTATTTT. Full variable domain (rest looked up from reference TRBV5-1 and TRBJ2-3): KAGVTQTPRYLIKTRGQQVTLSCSPISGHRSVSWYQQTPGQGLQFLFEYFSETQRNKGNFPGRFSGRQFSNSRSEMNVSTLELGDSALYLCASSLALAGYSDTQYFGPGTRLTVL.